This T cell receptor beta chain was identified during a study of blood T cell repertoires in COVID-19. CDR3 length equals 13 residues. Losses at the gene ends were 8 bases for V and 1 base for J; bases not matched to a gene: 2. Germline CDR1 and CDR2: SNHLY and FYNNEI. In the original workflow: The assay estimated nucleated cells by amplifying reference gene primers. Data came from immunoSEQ multiplex PCR; TCRdb stores just in-frame clones and leaves some out. The V and J calls and clone size come from that table; D and trimming were worked out from the DNA. This sample has a few hundred thousand clones, with roughly 86% found just once.

This TCR was recovered from a woman aged 70-85 years with active or convalescent COVID-19. The chain employs TRBV2 and TRBJ1-5, with 7 bases matching TRBD1. Sequencing was carried out using peripheral blood. The CDR3 DNA reads as TGTGCCAGCTCGGGACAGAGCAATCAGCCCCAGCATTTT. Translating gives CASSGQSNQPQHF.